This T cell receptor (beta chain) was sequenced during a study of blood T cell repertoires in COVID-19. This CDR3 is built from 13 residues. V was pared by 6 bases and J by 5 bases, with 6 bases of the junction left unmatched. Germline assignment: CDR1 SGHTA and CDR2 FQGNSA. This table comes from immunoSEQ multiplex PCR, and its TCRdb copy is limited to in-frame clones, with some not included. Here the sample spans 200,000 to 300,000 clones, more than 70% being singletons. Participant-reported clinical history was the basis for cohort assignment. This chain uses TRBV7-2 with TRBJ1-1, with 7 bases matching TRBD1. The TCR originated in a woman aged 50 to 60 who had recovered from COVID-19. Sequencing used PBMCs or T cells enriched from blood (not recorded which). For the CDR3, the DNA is TGTGCCAGCAGTGAGGGGGCGGGAACTGAAGCTTTCTTT. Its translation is CASSEGAGTEAFF. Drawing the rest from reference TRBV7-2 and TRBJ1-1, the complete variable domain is GAGVSQSPSNKVTEKGKDVELRCDPISGHTALYWYRQSLGQGLEFLIYFQGNSAPDKSGLPSDRFSAERTGGSVSTLTIQRTQQEDSAVYLCASSEGAGTEAFFGQGTRLTVV.